A selection of T cell receptor beta chains follows, all from one sample in a study of T cell repertoires in ileal Crohn's disease. The assay was immunoSEQ multiplex PCR, and TCRdb's table has in-frame clones only and misses some. This table has some 28,000 clones, 80% appearing once. Sequenced: ileal tissue. These receptors were obtained from an adult with Crohn's disease. Each CDR3 is given with its conserved first and last residue. Each record gives: D gene, J gene, clone size, V gene, CDR3 protein, CDR3 DNA. A D gene is named only where the DNA matches it firmly. Not all rows give a size; the values are once, few, many and, for expanded clones, a class.

d_call: .; j_call: TRBJ1-1; clone_size: .; v_call: TRBV6-4; cdr3_aa: CASKNTGRTEAFF; cdr3_nt: TGTGCCAGCAAGAATACAGGTCGCACTGAAGCTTTCTTT
d_call: TRBD1; j_call: TRBJ1-2; clone_size: .; v_call: TRBV14; cdr3_aa: CASSQEYRGHRTF; cdr3_nt: TGTGCCAGCAGCCAAGAATATAGGGGGCATAGAACCTTC
d_call: TRBD2; j_call: TRBJ2-2; clone_size: .; v_call: TRBV5-4; cdr3_aa: CASSPERTSGGELFF; cdr3_nt: TGTGCCAGCAGCCCTGAAAGGACTAGCGGCGGGGAGCTGTTTTTT
d_call: .; j_call: TRBJ2-3; clone_size: .; v_call: TRBV29-1; cdr3_aa: CSVRLTGTDTQYF; cdr3_nt: TGCAGCGTCCGCTTGACAGGCACAGATACGCAGTATTTT
d_call: .; j_call: TRBJ1-6; clone_size: .; v_call: TRBV2; cdr3_aa: CASSEDAGYNSPLHF; cdr3_nt: TGTGCCAGCAGTGAAGACGCAGGTTATAATTCACCCCTCCACTTT
d_call: .; j_call: TRBJ1-3; clone_size: .; v_call: TRBV6-5; cdr3_aa: CASSSQKGFSGNTIYF; cdr3_nt: TGTGCCAGCAGTTCGCAAAAGGGGTTCTCTGGAAACACCATATATTTT
d_call: .; j_call: TRBJ2-7; clone_size: once; v_call: TRBV9; cdr3_aa: CASSPRDFSYEQYF; cdr3_nt: TGTGCCAGCAGCCCCCGGGACTTCTCCTACGAGCAGTACTTC
d_call: .; j_call: TRBJ2-7; clone_size: few; v_call: TRBV18; cdr3_aa: CASSPVALGEQYF; cdr3_nt: TGTGCCAGCTCACCTGTAGCGTTGGGGGAGCAGTACTTC
d_call: .; j_call: TRBJ2-7; clone_size: .; v_call: TRBV25-1; cdr3_aa: CASSDPGFHEQYF; cdr3_nt: TGTGCCAGCAGTGACCCGGGATTCCACGAGCAGTACTTC
d_call: .; j_call: TRBJ2-1; clone_size: .; v_call: TRBV2; cdr3_aa: CASRSGSVGPEQFF; cdr3_nt: TGTGCCAGCAGGAGTGGTAGCGTGGGTCCCGAGCAGTTCTTC
d_call: TRBD1; j_call: TRBJ1-6; clone_size: .; v_call: TRBV4-2; cdr3_aa: CASSQVVRGVTYNSPLHF; cdr3_nt: TGTGCCAGCAGCCAAGTTGTCAGGGGGGTAACCTATAATTCACCCCTCCACTTT
d_call: .; j_call: TRBJ2-6; clone_size: .; v_call: TRBV9; cdr3_aa: CASSPEGGPSGANVLTF; cdr3_nt: TGTGCCAGCAGCCCAGAGGGTGGTCCCTCTGGGGCCAACGTCCTGACTTTC
d_call: .; j_call: TRBJ1-6; clone_size: .; v_call: TRBV7-6; cdr3_aa: CASSFNRGSPLHF; cdr3_nt: TGTGCCAGCAGCTTTAACAGAGGGTCACCCCTCCACTTT
d_call: TRBD2; j_call: TRBJ2-7; clone_size: .; v_call: TRBV6-5; cdr3_aa: CASSYSQRETHEQYF; cdr3_nt: TGTGCCAGCAGTTACTCTCAGCGGGAGACCCACGAGCAGTACTTC
d_call: .; j_call: TRBJ1-2; clone_size: .; v_call: TRBV5-1; cdr3_aa: CASSLYEADYGYTF; cdr3_nt: TGCGCCAGCAGCTTGTATGAGGCTGATTATGGCTACACCTTC
d_call: .; j_call: TRBJ1-4; clone_size: .; v_call: TRBV7-6; cdr3_aa: CASSLEGGTSNEKLFF; cdr3_nt: TGTGCCAGCAGCTTAGAGGGGGGGACCTCTAATGAAAAACTGTTTTTT
d_call: TRBD1; j_call: TRBJ1-4; clone_size: .; v_call: TRBV5-1; cdr3_aa: CASRYGTALNEKLFF; cdr3_nt: TGCGCCAGCAGATATGGGACAGCCCTTAATGAAAAACTGTTTTTT
d_call: .; j_call: TRBJ2-7; clone_size: .; v_call: TRBV15; cdr3_aa: CATSVGRGGTYEQYF; cdr3_nt: TGTGCCACCAGCGTTGGACGGGGCGGGACCTACGAGCAGTACTTC
d_call: .; j_call: TRBJ1-6; clone_size: .; v_call: TRBV5-1; cdr3_aa: CASSLEGQKNSPLHF; cdr3_nt: TGCGCCAGCAGCTTGGAAGGACAAAAAAATTCACCCCTCCACTTT
d_call: TRBD2; j_call: TRBJ2-1; clone_size: .; v_call: TRBV9; cdr3_aa: CASSVGGTINEQFF; cdr3_nt: TGTGCCAGCAGCGTAGGGGGGACTATCAATGAGCAGTTCTTC
d_call: .; j_call: TRBJ2-1; clone_size: .; v_call: TRBV6-1; cdr3_aa: CASFSTHNEQFF; cdr3_nt: TGTGCCAGCTTTAGCACCCACAATGAGCAGTTCTTC
d_call: TRBD1; j_call: TRBJ1-5; clone_size: .; v_call: TRBV6-5; cdr3_aa: CASRGQTNQPQHF; cdr3_nt: TGTGCCAGCCGGGGACAGACCAATCAGCCCCAGCATTTT
d_call: .; j_call: TRBJ1-4; clone_size: .; v_call: TRBV7-9; cdr3_aa: CASSPGAGANEKLFF; cdr3_nt: TGTGCCAGCAGCCCTGGGGCAGGGGCTAATGAAAAACTGTTTTTT
d_call: TRBD1; j_call: TRBJ2-7; clone_size: few; v_call: TRBV15; cdr3_aa: CATRGTGGYSEQYF; cdr3_nt: TGTGCCACCAGAGGGACAGGGGGTTATTCCGAGCAGTACTTC
d_call: TRBD2; j_call: TRBJ2-3; clone_size: .; v_call: TRBV7-2; cdr3_aa: CASSLSGTQKDTQYF; cdr3_nt: TGTGCCAGCAGCCTTAGCGGGACCCAGAAAGATACGCAGTATTTT
d_call: TRBD2; j_call: TRBJ2-1; clone_size: .; v_call: TRBV19; cdr3_aa: CASSIFSGNEQFF; cdr3_nt: TGTGCCAGTAGTATCTTTAGCGGGAATGAGCAGTTCTTC
d_call: TRBD1; j_call: TRBJ1-1; clone_size: few; v_call: TRBV30; cdr3_aa: CAQRQSGGKSAEAFF; cdr3_nt: TGTGCCCAACGGCAGTCAGGGGGCAAGTCGGCTGAAGCTTTCTTT
d_call: TRBD1; j_call: TRBJ1-2; clone_size: once; v_call: TRBV5-6; cdr3_aa: CASSPPGSGGNYGYTF; cdr3_nt: TGTGCCAGCAGCCCACCCGGTTCAGGGGGAAACTATGGCTACACCTTC
d_call: TRBD1; j_call: TRBJ1-2; clone_size: .; v_call: TRBV6-6; cdr3_aa: CASSYTPGQGGGYTF; cdr3_nt: TGTGCCAGCAGTTACACCCCGGGACAGGGGGGTGGCTACACCTTC
d_call: .; j_call: TRBJ1-5; clone_size: .; v_call: TRBV11-2; cdr3_aa: CASSLDGVSGPQHF; cdr3_nt: TGTGCCAGCAGCTTAGACGGGGTATCGGGGCCCCAGCATTTT
d_call: .; j_call: TRBJ1-2; clone_size: .; v_call: TRBV9; cdr3_aa: CASSPGSMGYGYTF; cdr3_nt: TGTGCCAGCAGCCCGGGGTCAATGGGCTATGGCTACACCTTC
d_call: .; j_call: TRBJ1-1; clone_size: once; v_call: TRBV5-1; cdr3_aa: CASSLVGGNTEAFF; cdr3_nt: TGCGCCAGCAGCTTGGTCGGGGGAAACACTGAAGCTTTCTTT
d_call: .; j_call: TRBJ1-3; clone_size: .; v_call: TRBV18; cdr3_aa: CASSITTSSGNTIYF; cdr3_nt: TGTGCCAGCTCAATCACCACGAGCTCTGGAAACACCATATATTTT
d_call: TRBD1; j_call: TRBJ1-1; clone_size: few; v_call: TRBV19; cdr3_aa: CASSNRQGMISTEAFF; cdr3_nt: TGTGCCAGTAGTAATAGACAGGGAATGATTTCCACTGAAGCTTTCTTT
d_call: .; j_call: TRBJ1-1; clone_size: few; v_call: TRBV5-1; cdr3_aa: CASSLVGGAGTEAFF; cdr3_nt: TGCGCCAGCAGCTTGGTGGGAGGGGCGGGCACTGAAGCTTTCTTT
d_call: TRBD1; j_call: TRBJ1-2; clone_size: once; v_call: TRBV5-6; cdr3_aa: CASSSGQGYYGYTF; cdr3_nt: TGTGCCAGCAGCTCCGGACAGGGATACTATGGCTACACCTTC
d_call: TRBD2; j_call: TRBJ2-5; clone_size: .; v_call: TRBV13; cdr3_aa: CASSLESRAGGLKTQYF; cdr3_nt: TGTGCCAGCAGCTTAGAGTCCCGCGCGGGGGGGCTGAAGACCCAGTACTTC
d_call: .; j_call: TRBJ2-7; clone_size: once; v_call: TRBV7-2; cdr3_aa: CASSSQTGYEQYF; cdr3_nt: TGTGCCAGCAGCTCGCAGACGGGATACGAGCAGTACTTC
d_call: .; j_call: TRBJ2-7; clone_size: .; v_call: TRBV2; cdr3_aa: CASTRRPSYEQYF; cdr3_nt: TGTGCCAGCACCCGGAGGCCCTCCTACGAGCAGTACTTC
d_call: .; j_call: TRBJ2-7; clone_size: few; v_call: TRBV19; cdr3_aa: CASARGSEQYF; cdr3_nt: TGTGCCAGTGCGCGGGGCTCCGAGCAGTACTTC
d_call: .; j_call: TRBJ1-1; clone_size: .; v_call: TRBV18; cdr3_aa: CASSPVQDTEAFF; cdr3_nt: TGTGCCAGCTCACCAGTACAGGACACTGAAGCTTTCTTT
d_call: .; j_call: TRBJ2-5; clone_size: .; v_call: TRBV29-1; cdr3_aa: CSVETGQETQYF; cdr3_nt: TGCAGCGTTGAGACAGGACAGGAGACCCAGTACTTC
d_call: TRBD1; j_call: TRBJ1-5; clone_size: .; v_call: TRBV10-3; cdr3_aa: CATGGGQGTPDQPQHF; cdr3_nt: TGTGCCACCGGCGGGGGACAGGGGACGCCAGATCAGCCCCAGCATTTT
d_call: .; j_call: TRBJ1-2; clone_size: few; v_call: TRBV5-6; cdr3_aa: CASSLGGVDYGYTF; cdr3_nt: TGTGCCAGCAGCCTGGGGGGAGTTGACTATGGCTACACCTTC
d_call: .; j_call: TRBJ2-3; clone_size: few; v_call: TRBV7-3; cdr3_aa: CASSLTAGAIDTQYF; cdr3_nt: TGTGCCAGCAGCTTAACCGCGGGTGCGATCGATACGCAGTATTTT
d_call: TRBD2; j_call: TRBJ2-3; clone_size: once; v_call: TRBV4-2; cdr3_aa: CASSPLAGVDKDTQYF; cdr3_nt: TGTGCCAGCAGCCCTCTCGCGGGAGTTGATAAAGATACGCAGTATTTT